This record covers a single T cell receptor beta chain. Its matching antigen is unknown. The junction differs from germline at one of its ends, possibly a read error. Time point reported: newly diagnosed GD, antithyroid drugs for less than 3 months. The TCR library used RNA extracted from PBMCs. CDR1 and CDR2 (germline): SGHNT, YYREEE (reference sequence). This CDR3 has 16 residues. The sample comes from a study of regulatory T cells in long-lasting Graves disease. Study-wide context: Newly diagnosed Graves' patients took antithyroid drugs under 3 months.

iRepertoire HTBI primers and Arm-PCR of CDR3 regions built TCR beta libraries. One entry per CDR3 protein results from TCRdb running MiXCR on the multiplex PCR reads. Among hundreds of thousands of distinct CDR3 sequences listed, 15% to 20% were seen once. General study findings and limits: Newly diagnosed disease favored TRBV20-1 and TRBJ2-1 over persistent disease.

These data also formed part of another study, on T cells in Graves' hyperthyroidism and ophthalmopathy.

The clonotype comes from a woman aged 25 to 39 with Graves disease. This specimen consisted of peripheral blood mononuclear cells (PBMCs), obtained at new diagnosis, from a patient treated with antithyroid drugs. This chain uses TRBV5-4 with TRBJ2-7; the match to TRBD2 covers 13 bases. The CDR3 loop reads CASSLGGLAGSREQYF. The CDR3 region has the DNA TGTGCCAGCAGCTTGGGGGGACTAGCGGGATCCCGCGAGCAATACTTC.